This TCR beta chain comes out of a study of T-cell memory formation after mild COVID-19. Broader study findings: Shrinking CD4+ clones resided mostly in CM and EM, and CD8+ ones in EMRA. Clones that shrank (day 15 to 85) were balanced CD4/CD8, whereas later expanders leaned CD4+. There was no confirmation that second-wave clones peaking on day 37 were SARS-CoV-2 specific. Pre-infection memory harbored some responding clones, suggesting cross-reactive memory joined.

CDR1 is SGHTA, CDR2 FQGNSA, per germline. V was pared by 3 bases and J by 6 bases, with 15 bases between. CDR3 length: 15 amino acids. This clonotype was counted only a few times. Its cognate antigen is unknown. TCRdb reanalysed the 5' RACE reads using MiXCR and keeps one entry per CDR3 protein. The data contain 92,000 or so distinct CDR3 sequences, more than 13% of them singletons. The chain employs TRBV7-2 and TRBJ1-5; no firm D call. This receptor was taken from a man between 18 and 35 years old who had mild COVID-19 (a few samples of this study predate the infection). Cell type and time point are not known. The sequencing input was PBMCs or a T cell subset sorted from them (not recorded which). In DNA, the CDR3 is TGTGCCAGCAGCTTGGACCTCGGACTCGGTCAGCCCCAGCATTTT. Its protein product is CASSLDLGLGQPQHF.